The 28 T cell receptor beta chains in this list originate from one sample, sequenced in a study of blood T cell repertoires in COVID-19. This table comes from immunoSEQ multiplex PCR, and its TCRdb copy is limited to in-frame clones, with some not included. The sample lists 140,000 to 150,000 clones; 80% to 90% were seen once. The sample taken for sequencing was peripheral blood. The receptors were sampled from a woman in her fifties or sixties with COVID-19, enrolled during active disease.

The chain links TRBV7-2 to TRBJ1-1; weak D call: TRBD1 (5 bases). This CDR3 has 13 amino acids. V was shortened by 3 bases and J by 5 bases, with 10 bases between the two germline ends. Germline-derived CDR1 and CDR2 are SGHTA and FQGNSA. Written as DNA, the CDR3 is TGTGCCAGCAGCTTTTCAGGGTCGACTGAAGCTTTCTTT. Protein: CASSFSGSTEAFF. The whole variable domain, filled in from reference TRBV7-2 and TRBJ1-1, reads GAGVSQSPSNKVTEKGKDVELRCDPISGHTALYWYRQSLGQGLEFLIYFQGNSAPDKSGLPSDRFSAERTGGSVSTLTIQRTQQEDSAVYLCASSFSGSTEAFFGQGTRLTVV.

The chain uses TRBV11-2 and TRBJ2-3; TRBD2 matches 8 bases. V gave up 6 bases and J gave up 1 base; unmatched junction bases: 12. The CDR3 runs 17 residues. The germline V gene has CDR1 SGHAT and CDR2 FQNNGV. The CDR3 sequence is CASSYNAGGGGTDTQYF. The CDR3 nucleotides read TGTGCCAGCAGTTATAATGCCGGGGGGGGTGGCACAGATACGCAGTATTTT.

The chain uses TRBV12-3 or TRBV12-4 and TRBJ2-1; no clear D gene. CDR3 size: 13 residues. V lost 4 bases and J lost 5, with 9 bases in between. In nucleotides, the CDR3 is TGTGCCAGCAGTTCTGACGGAGACAATGAGCAGTTCTTC. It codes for CASSSDGDNEQFF.

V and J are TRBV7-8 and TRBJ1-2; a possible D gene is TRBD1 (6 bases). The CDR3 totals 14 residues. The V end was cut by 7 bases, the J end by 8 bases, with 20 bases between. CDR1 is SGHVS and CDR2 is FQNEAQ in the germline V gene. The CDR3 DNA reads TGTGCCAGCACTCTTACCTTGGGGGCGCAGGGCTACACCTTC. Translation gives CASTLTLGAQGYTF.

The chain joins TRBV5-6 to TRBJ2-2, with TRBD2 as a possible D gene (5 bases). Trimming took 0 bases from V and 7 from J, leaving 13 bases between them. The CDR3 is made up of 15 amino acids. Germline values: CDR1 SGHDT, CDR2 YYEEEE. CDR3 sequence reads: CASSLVGREGGELFF. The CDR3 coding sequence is TGTGCCAGCAGCTTGGTCGGCAGAGAGGGCGGGGAGCTGTTTTTT.

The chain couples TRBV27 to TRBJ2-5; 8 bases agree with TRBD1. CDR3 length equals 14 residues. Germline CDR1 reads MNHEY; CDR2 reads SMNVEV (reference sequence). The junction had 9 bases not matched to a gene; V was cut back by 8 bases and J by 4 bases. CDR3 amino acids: CASGGQGVGETQYF. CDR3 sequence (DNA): TGTGCCAGCGGAGGACAGGGCGTAGGAGAGACCCAGTACTTC.

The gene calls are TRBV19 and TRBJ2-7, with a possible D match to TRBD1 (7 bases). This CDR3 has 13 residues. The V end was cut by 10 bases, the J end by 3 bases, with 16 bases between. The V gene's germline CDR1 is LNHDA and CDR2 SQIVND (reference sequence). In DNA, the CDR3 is TGTGCCATCGGCGGGACAGAGATCTACGAGCAGTACTTC. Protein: CAIGGTEIYEQYF.

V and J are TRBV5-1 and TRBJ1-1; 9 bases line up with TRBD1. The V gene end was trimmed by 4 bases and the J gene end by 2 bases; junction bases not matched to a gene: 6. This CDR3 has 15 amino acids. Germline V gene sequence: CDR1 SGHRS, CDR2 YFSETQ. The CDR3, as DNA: TGCGCCAGCAGCCGATCACAGGGGGCCAACACTGAAGCTTTCTTT. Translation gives CASSRSQGANTEAFF.

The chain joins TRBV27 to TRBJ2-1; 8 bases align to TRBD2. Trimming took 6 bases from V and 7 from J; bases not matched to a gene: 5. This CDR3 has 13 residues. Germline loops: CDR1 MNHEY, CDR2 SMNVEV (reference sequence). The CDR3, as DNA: TGTGCCAGCAGACCCACTAGCGGTAATGAGCAGTTCTTC. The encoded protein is CASRPTSGNEQFF.

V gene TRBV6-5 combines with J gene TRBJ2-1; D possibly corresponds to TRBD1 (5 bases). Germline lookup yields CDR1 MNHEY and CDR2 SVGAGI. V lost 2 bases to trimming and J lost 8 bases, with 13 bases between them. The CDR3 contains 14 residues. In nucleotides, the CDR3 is TGTGCCAGCAGTTACGCGCAGGGATACCATGAGCAGTTCTTC. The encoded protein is CASSYAQGYHEQFF.

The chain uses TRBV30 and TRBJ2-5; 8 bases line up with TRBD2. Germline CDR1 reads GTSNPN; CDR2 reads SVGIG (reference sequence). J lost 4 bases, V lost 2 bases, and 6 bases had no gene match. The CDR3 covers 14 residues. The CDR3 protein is CAWSRRGGRETQYF. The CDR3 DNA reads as TGTGCCTGGAGTCGCCGGGGGGGCCGAGAGACCCAGTACTTC.

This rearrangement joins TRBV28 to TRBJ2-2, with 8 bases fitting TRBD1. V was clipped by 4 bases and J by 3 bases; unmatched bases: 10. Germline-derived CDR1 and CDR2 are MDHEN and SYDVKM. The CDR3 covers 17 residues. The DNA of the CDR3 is TGTGCCAGCAGTTCCCAGGGGGCTTTCACTGACACCGGGGAGCTGTTTTTT. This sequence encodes CASSSQGAFTDTGELFF.

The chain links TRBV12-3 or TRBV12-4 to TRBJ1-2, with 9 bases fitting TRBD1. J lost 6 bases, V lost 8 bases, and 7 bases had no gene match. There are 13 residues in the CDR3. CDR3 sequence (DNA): TGTGCCAGCGGCCGACAGGGGGGTAATGGCTACACCTTC. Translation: CASGRQGGNGYTF.

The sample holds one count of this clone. CDR3 coding DNA: TGTGCCAGCAGTTACGGGCGGGGGAGAACAGATACGCAGTATTTT. This gives the protein CASSYGRGRTDTQYF. The V call is TRBV6-2 or TRBV6-3, the J call TRBJ2-3, with TRBD2 matching over 7 bases. CDR1 is MNHEY, CDR2 SVGEGT, per germline. The CDR3 loop spans 15 amino acids. V lost 2 bases and J lost 3; bases outside the gene matches: 5.

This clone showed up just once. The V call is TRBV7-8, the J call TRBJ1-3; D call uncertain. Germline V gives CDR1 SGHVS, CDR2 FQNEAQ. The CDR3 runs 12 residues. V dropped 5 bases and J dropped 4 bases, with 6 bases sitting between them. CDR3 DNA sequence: TGTGCCAGCAGCCTGACAGGAAACACCATATATTTT. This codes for CASSLTGNTIYF.

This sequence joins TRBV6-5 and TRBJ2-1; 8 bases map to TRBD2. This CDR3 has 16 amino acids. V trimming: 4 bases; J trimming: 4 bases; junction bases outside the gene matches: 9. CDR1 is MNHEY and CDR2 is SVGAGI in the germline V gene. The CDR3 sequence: CASSSAIGGAYNEQFF. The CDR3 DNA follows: TGTGCCAGCAGTTCGGCAATCGGGGGGGCATACAATGAGCAGTTCTTC.

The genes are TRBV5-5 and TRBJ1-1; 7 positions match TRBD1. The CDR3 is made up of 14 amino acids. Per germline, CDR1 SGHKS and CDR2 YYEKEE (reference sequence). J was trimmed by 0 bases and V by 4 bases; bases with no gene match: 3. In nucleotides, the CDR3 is TGTGCCAGCAGCCCTGACAGGGTGAACACTGAAGCTTTCTTT. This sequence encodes CASSPDRVNTEAFF.

This chain's CDR3 is CASSHSNTEAFF. The CDR3, as DNA: TGTGCCAGCAGCCACAGCAACACTGAAGCTTTCTTT. The V and J genes are TRBV11-3 and TRBJ1-1; D is unresolved. CDR1 is SGHNT, CDR2 YENEEA, per germline. Trimming pared 5 bases from V and 2 bases from J, leaving 6 bases between. This CDR3 contains 12 residues.

The CDR3 DNA sequence: TGCGCCAGCAGCTTGAGCTCGGGGTCCTATGGCTACACCTTC. Translation: CASSLSSGSYGYTF. This chain connects TRBV5-1 to TRBJ1-2; D is ambiguous. This CDR3 region has 14 residues. V was pared by 1 base and J by 4 bases, with 11 bases between. The germline gives CDR1 SGHRS, CDR2 YFSETQ.

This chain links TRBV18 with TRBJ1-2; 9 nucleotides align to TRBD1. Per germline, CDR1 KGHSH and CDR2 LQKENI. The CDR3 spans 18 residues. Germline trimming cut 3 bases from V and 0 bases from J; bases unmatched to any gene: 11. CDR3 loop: CASSPRPPGQGTNYGYTF. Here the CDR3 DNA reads TGTGCCAGCTCACCTCGACCGCCGGGACAGGGCACTAACTATGGCTACACCTTC.

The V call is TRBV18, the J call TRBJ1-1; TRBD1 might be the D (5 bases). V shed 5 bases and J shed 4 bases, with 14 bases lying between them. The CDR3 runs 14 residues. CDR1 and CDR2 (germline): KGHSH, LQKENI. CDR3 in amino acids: CASSKEGQGTEAFF. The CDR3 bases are TGTGCCAGCTCAAAGGAGGGGCAGGGCACTGAAGCTTTCTTT.

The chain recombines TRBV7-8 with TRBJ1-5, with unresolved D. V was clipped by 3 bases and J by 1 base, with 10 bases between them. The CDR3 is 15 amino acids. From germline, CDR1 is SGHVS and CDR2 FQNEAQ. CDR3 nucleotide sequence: TGTGCCAGCAGCTTTTCCGGGTCGAGCAATCAGCCCCAGCATTTT. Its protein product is CASSFSGSSNQPQHF.

The chain's CDR3 is CASSPLIWTGSSSSYEQYF. The CDR3 nucleotides read TGCGCCAGCAGCCCGCTGATTTGGACAGGGTCCTCGAGCTCCTACGAGCAGTACTTC. This chain uses TRBV5-1 with TRBJ2-7, with 8 positions matching TRBD1. Germline-derived CDR1 and CDR2 are SGHRS and YFSETQ. This CDR3 has 19 amino acids. Trimming removed 4 bases from V and 0 bases from J; junction bases left unmatched: 18.

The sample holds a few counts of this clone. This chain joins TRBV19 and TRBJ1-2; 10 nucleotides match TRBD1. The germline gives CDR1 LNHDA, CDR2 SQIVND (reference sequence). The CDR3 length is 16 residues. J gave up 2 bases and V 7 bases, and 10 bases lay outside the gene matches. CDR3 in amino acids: CASTDVGTGVNYGYTF. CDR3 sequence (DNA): TGTGCCAGTACCGATGTAGGGACAGGGGTAAACTATGGCTACACCTTC. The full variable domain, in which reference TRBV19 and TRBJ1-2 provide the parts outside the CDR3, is DGGITQSPKYLFRKEGQNVTLSCEQNLNHDAMYWYRQDPGQGLRLIYYSQIVNDFQKGDIAEGYSVSREKKESFPLTVTSAQKNPTAFYLCASTDVGTGVNYGYTFGSGTRLTVV.

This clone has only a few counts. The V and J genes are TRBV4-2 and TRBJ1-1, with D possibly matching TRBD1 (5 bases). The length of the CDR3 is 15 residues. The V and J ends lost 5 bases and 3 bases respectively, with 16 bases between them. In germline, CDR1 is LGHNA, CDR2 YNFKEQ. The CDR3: CASSNRPGRDTEAFF. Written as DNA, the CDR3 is TGTGCCAGCAGCAACCGTCCCGGCAGGGACACTGAAGCTTTCTTT.

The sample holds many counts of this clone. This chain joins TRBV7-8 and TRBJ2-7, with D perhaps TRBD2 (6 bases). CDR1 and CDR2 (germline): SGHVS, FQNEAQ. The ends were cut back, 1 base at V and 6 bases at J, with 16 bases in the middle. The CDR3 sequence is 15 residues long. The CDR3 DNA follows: TGTGCCAGCAGCTTAGAGTCAGGAGGACTACGCGAGCAGTACTTC. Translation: CASSLESGGLREQYF. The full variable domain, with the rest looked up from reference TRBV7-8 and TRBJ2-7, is GAGVSQSPRYKVAKRGQDVALRCDPISGHVSLFWYQQALGQGPEFLTYFQNEAQLDKSGLPSDRFFAERPEGSVSTLKIQRTQQEDSAVYLCASSLESGGLREQYFGPGTRLTVT.

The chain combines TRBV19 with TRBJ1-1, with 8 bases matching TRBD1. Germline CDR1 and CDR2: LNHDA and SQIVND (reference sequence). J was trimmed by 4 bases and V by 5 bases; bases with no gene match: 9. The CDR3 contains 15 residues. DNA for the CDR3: TGTGCCAGTAGTCTCAGACAGGGGAAGGGCACTGAAGCTTTCTTT. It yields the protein CASSLRQGKGTEAFF.

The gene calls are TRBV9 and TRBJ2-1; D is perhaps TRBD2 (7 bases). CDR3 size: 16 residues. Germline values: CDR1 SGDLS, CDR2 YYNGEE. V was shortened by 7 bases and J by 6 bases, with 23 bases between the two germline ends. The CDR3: CASSFPGGLRINEQFF. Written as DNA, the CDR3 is TGTGCCAGCTCCTTCCCGGGGGGCCTTAGAATCAATGAGCAGTTCTTC.